The clone carrying this T cell receptor (beta chain) was detected only a few times. Its target is unknown. This specimen comes from a study of T cells in Graves' hyperthyroidism and ophthalmopathy. Broader study findings: Ophthalmopathy got predicted by the model a median roughly 6.1 months before its onset. Appearing also in blood were most of the thyroid clonotypes expanded above 0.001.

The study excluded patients with uncontrolled infection, other autoimmune disease, pregnancy or lactation. Thyroid ultrasound, orbital computed tomography, clinical symptoms, and serum thyroxine and TRAb underpinned diagnoses. TCR beta CDR3 region amplification was performed from RNA transcripts. An initial round of RT-PCR targeting the TCR CDR3 relied on the HTBI primer set. One entry per CDR3 protein, called by TCRdb with MiXCR from the multiplex PCR reads. This table has a few hundred thousand distinct CDR3 sequences, 20% to 25% appearing once. Sequenced: blood. The TCR sequence derives from an older woman with Graves' ophthalmopathy.

For the CDR3, the DNA is TGTGCCAGCAGCGTCGGGTTTCTAGAAGCAAAACTGTTTTTT. It is translated as CASSVGFLEAKLFF. The gene calls are TRBV11-1 and TRBJ1-4; D ambiguous. This CDR3 has 14 amino acids. CDR1 and CDR2 from the germline V gene are SGHAT and FQDESV (reference sequence). The V end was cut by 5 bases, the J end by 10 bases, with 17 bases between.